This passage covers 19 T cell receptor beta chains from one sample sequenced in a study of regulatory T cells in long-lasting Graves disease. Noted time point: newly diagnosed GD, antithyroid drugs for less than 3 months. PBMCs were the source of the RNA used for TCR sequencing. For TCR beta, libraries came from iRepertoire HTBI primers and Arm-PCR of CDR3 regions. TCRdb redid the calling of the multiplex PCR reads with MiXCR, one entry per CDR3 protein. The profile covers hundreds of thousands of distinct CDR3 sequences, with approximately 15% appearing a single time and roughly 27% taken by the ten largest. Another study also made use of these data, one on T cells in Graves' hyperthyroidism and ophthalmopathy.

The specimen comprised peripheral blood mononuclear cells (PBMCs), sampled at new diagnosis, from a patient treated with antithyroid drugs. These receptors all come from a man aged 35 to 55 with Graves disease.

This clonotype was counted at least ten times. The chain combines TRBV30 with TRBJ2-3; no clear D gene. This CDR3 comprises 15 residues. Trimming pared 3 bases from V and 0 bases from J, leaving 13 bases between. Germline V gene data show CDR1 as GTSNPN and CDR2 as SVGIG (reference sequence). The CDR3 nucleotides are TGTGCCTGGAGGAAGTTCGGAACTAGCACAGATACGCAGTATTTT. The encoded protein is CAWRKFGTSTDTQYF.

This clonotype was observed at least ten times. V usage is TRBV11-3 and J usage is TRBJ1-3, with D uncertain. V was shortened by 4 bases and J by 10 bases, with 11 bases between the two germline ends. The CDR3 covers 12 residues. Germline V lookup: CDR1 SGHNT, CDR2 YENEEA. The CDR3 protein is CASSSDRETIYF. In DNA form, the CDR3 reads TGTGCCAGCAGCTCGGACCGGGAAACCATATATTTT.

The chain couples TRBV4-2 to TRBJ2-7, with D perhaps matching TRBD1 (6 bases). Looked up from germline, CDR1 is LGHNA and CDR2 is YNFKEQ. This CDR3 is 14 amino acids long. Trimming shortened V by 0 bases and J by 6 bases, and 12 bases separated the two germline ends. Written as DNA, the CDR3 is TGTGCCAGCAGCCAAGATAATACAGGGACCGAGCAGTACTTC. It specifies CASSQDNTGTEQYF.

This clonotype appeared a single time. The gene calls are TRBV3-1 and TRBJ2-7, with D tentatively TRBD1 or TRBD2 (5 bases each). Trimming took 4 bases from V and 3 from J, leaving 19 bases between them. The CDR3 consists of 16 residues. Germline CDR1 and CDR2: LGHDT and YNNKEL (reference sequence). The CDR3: CASSPLSGTVLYEQYF. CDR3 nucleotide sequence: TGTGCCAGCAGCCCCCTGTCCGGGACGGTCCTCTACGAGCAGTACTTC.

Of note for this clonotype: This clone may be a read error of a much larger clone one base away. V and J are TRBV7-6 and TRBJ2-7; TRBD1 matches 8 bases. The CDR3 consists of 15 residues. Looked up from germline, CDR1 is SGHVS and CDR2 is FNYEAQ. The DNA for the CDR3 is TGTGCCAGCAACTTACGAGGACAGGGCAACCACGAGCAGTACTTC. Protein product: CASNLRGQGNHEQYF.

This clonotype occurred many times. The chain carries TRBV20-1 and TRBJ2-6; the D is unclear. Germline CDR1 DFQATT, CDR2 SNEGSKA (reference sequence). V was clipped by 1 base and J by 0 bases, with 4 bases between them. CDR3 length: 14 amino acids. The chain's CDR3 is CSARGNSGANVLTF. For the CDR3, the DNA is TGCAGTGCTAGAGGAAACTCTGGGGCCAACGTCCTGACTTTC.

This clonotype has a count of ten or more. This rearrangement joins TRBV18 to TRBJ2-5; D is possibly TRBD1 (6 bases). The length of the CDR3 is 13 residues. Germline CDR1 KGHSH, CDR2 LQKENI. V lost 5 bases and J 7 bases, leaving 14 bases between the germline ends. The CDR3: CASSRDTERTQYF. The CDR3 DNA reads TGTGCCAGCTCAAGGGACACCGAGAGGACCCAGTACTTC.

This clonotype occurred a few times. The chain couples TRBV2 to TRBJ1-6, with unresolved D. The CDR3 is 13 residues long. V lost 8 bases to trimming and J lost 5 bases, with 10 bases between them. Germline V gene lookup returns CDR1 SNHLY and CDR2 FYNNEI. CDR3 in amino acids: CASSRENNSPLHF. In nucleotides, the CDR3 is TGTGCCAGCTCCCGGGAAAATAATTCACCCCTCCACTTT.

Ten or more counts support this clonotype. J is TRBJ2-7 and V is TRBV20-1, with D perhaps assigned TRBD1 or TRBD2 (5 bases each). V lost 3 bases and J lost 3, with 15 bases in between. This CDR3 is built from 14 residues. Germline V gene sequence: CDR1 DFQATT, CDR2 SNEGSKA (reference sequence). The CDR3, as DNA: TGCAGTGCTAGTAGAGGGGTGTCGTTCTACGAGCAGTACTTC. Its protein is CSASRGVSFYEQYF.

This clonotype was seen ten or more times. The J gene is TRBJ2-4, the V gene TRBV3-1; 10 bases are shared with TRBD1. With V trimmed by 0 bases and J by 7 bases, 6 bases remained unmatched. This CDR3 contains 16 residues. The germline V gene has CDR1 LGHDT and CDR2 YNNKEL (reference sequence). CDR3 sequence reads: CASSQEPATGGNIQYF. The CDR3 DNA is TGTGCCAGCAGCCAAGAACCCGCGACAGGGGGCAACATTCAGTACTTC.

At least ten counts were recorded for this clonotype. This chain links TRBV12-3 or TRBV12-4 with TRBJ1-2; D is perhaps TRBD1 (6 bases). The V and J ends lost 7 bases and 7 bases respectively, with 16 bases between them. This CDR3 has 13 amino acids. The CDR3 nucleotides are TGTGCCAGCACTCTAAGGGGGGTATCTGGCTACACCTTC. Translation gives CASTLRGVSGYTF.

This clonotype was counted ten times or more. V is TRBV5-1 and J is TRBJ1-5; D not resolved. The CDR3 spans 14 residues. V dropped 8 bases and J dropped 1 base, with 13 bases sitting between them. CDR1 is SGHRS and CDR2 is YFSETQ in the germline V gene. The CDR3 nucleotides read TGCGCCAGGAGTGGGCCGAAAAGCAATCAGCCCCAGCATTTT. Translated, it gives CARSGPKSNQPQHF.

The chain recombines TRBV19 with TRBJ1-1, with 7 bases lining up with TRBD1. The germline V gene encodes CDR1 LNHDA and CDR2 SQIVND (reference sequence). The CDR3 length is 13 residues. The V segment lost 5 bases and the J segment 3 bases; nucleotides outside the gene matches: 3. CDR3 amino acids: CASSGQAHTEAFF. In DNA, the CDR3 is TGTGCCAGTAGTGGACAGGCGCACACTGAAGCTTTCTTT.

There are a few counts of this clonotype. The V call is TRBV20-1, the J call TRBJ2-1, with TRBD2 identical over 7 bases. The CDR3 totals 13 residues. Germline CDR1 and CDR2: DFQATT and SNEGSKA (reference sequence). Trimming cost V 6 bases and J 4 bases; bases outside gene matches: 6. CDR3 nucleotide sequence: TGCAGTGCGGACGGACTAGAATACAATGAGCAGTTCTTC. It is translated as CSADGLEYNEQFF.

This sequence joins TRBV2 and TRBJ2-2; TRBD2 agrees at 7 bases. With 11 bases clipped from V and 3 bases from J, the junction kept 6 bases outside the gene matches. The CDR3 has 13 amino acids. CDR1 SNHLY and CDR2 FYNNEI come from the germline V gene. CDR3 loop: CASWGGDTGELFF. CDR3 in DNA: TGTGCCTCATGGGGGGGTGACACCGGGGAGCTGTTTTTT.

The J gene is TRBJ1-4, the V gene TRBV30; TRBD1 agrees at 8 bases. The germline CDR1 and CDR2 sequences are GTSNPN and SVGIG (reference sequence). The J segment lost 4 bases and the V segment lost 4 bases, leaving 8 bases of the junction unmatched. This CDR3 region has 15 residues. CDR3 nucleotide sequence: TGTGCCTGGAACCCCGGGACAGGAGTTAATGAAAAACTGTTTTTT. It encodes CAWNPGTGVNEKLFF.

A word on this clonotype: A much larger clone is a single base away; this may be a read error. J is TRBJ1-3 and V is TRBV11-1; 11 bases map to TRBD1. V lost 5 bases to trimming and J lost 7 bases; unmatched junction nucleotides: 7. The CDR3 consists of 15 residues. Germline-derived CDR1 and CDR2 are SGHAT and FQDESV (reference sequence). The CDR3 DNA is TGTGCCAGCAGCGGAGGACAGGGGGCCTTGAACACCATATATTTT. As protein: CASSGGQGALNTIYF.

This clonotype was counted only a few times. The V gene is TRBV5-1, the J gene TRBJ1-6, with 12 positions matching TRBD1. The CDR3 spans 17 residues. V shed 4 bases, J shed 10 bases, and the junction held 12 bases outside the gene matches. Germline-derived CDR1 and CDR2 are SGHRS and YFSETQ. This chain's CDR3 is CASSPERDRGQESPLHF. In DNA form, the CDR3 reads TGCGCCAGCAGCCCCGAGAGGGACAGGGGGCAAGAATCACCCCTCCACTTT.

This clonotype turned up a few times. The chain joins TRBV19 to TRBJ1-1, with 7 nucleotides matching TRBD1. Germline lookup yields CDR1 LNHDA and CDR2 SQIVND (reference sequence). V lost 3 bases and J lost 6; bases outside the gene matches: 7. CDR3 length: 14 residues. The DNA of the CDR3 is TGTGCCAGTAGTATCAGGGGGTTGGGGGCTGAAGCTTTCTTT. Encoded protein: CASSIRGLGAEAFF. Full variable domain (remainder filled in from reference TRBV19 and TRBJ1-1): DGGITQSPKYLFRKEGQNVTLSCEQNLNHDAMYWYRQDPGQGLRLIYYSQIVNDFQKGDIAEGYSVSREKKESFPLTVTSAQKNPTAFYLCASSIRGLGAEAFFGQGTRLTVV.